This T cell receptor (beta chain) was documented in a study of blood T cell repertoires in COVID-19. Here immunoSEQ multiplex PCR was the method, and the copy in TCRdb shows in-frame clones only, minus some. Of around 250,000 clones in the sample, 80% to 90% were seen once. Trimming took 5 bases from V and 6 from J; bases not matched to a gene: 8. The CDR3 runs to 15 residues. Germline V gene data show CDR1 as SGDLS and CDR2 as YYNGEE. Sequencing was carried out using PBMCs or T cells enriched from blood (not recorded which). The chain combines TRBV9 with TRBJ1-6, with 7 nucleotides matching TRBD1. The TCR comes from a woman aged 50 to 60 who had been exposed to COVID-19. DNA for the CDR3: TGTGCCAGCAGTCGACAGGGAGAGGCTAATTCACCCCTCCACTTT. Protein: CASSRQGEANSPLHF.